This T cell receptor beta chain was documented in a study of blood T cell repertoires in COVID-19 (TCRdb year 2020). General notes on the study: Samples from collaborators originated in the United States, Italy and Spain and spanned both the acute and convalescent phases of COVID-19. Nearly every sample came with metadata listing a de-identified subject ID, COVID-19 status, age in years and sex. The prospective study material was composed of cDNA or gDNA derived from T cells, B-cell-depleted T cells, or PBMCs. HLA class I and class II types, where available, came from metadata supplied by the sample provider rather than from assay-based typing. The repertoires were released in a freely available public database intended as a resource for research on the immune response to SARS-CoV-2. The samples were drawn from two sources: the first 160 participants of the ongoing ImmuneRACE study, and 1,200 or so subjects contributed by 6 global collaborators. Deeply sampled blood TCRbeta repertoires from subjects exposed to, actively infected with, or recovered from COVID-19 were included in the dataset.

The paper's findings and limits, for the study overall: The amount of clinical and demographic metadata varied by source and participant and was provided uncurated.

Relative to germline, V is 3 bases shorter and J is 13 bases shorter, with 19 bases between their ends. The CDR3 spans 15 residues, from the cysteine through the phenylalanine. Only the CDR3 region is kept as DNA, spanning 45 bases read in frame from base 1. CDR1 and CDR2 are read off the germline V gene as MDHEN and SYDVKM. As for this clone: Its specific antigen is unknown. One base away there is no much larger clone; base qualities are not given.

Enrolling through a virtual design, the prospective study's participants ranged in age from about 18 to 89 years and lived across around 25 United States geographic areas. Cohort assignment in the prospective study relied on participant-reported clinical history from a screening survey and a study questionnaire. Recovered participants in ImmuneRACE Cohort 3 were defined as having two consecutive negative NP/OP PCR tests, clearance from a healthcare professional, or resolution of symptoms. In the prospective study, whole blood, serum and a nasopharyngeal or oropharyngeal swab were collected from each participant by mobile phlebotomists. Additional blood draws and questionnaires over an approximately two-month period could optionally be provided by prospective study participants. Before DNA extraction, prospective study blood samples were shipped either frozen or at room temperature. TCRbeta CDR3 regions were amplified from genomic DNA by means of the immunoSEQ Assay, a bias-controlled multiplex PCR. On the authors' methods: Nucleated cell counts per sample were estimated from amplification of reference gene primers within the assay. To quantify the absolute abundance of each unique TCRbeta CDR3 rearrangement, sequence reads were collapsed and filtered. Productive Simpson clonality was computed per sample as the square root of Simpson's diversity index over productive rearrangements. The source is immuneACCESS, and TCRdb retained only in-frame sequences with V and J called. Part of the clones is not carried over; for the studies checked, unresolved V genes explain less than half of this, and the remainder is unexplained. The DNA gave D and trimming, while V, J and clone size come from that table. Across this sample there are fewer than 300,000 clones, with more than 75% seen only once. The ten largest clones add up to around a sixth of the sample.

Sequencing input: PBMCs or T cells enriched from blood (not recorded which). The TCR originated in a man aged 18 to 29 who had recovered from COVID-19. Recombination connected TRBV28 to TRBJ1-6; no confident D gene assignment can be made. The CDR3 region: CASSFTALGNFPLHF. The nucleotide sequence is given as TGTGCCAGCAGTTTTACCGCCCTCGGGAATTTCCCCCTCCACTTT.